The rows below give T cell receptor beta chains drawn from one sample of a study of blood T cells in healthy people across ages. TCRdb processed the 5' RACE reads anew with MiXCR; each CDR3 protein has one entry. The sample has more than 550,000 distinct CDR3 sequences, approximately 21% seen once. Sequenced material: blood. The receptor source for this set is a man aged 70-80 years in good health. CDR3s include the opening cysteine and the closing phenylalanine or tryptophan. Fields, in order: V gene, D gene, clone size, J gene, CDR3 DNA, CDR3 protein. D genes are given only for firm matches. A clone size is listed for some rows: how often the clone was seen (once, few, many), or a class if it is expanded.

>TRBV28|NA|NA|TRBJ1-4
TGTGCCACCAGTCAAACAGGGAATGGAGAAAAACTGTTTTTT
CATSQTGNGEKLFF
>TRBV12-3/TRBV12-4|TRBD2|few|TRBJ2-1
TGTGCCAGCAGACCCGAAGTAGCGGGAGGAAATGAGCAGTTCTTC
CASRPEVAGGNEQFF
>TRBV7-9|NA|NA|TRBJ2-3
TGTGCCAGCAATCTCCGCAGGAGGGACGATACGCAGTATTTT
CASNLRRRDDTQYF
>TRBV6-4|TRBD1|few|TRBJ1-1
TGTGCCAGCAGTCAAAGGGGGTCCGGGACAGGGACTACTGAAGCTTTCTTT
CASSQRGSGTGTTEAFF
>TRBV3-1|TRBD1|many|TRBJ1-2
TGTGCCAGCAGCCATCCTGGCGGACAGGGCCAACCGGGGGGCTACACCTTC
CASSHPGGQGQPGGYTF
>TRBV6-5|NA|NA|TRBJ2-5
TGTGCCAGCAGTTACTCGTGGACGGAGACCCAGTACTTC
CASSYSWTETQYF
>TRBV24-1|NA|few|TRBJ1-2
TGTGCCACCAGTGACCCTAAGTCGGGACACTATGGCTACACCTTC
CATSDPKSGHYGYTF
>TRBV5-6|NA|NA|TRBJ1-1
TGTGCCAGCAGCTTCGCTATGTCGGACACTGAAGCTTTCTTT
CASSFAMSDTEAFF
>TRBV24-1|NA|many|TRBJ2-3
TGTGCCACCAGTGGGGACACAGATACGCAGTATTTT
CATSGDTDTQYF
>TRBV27|NA|NA|TRBJ1-2
TGTGCCAGCAGTACAACAGGGATAAGTGGCTACACCTTC
CASSTTGISGYTF
>TRBV6-1|NA|NA|TRBJ1-1
TGTGCCAGCAGAGCATTAGGACAGTTCATGAACACTGAAGCTTTCTTT
CASRALGQFMNTEAFF
>TRBV12-3/TRBV12-4|TRBD2|few|TRBJ2-3
TGTGCCAGCAGTTTTCGGACTAGCGGAGCAAGCAAGGGCACAGATACGCAGTATTTT
CASSFRTSGASKGTDTQYF
>TRBV5-5|NA|NA|TRBJ1-1
TGTGCCAGCAGCCAAAGGAACATGAACACTGAAGCTTTCTTT
CASSQRNMNTEAFF
>TRBV10-3|TRBD2|NA|TRBJ2-3
TGTGCCATCAGTGAGTCTAGCGGGAGAGTATCAGATACGCAGTATTTT
CAISESSGRVSDTQYF
>TRBV7-2|TRBD2|NA|TRBJ2-5
TGTGCCAGCAGCTCGCATAGCGGGAGGCCCCAAGAGACCCAGTACTTC
CASSSHSGRPQETQYF
>TRBV29-1|NA|NA|TRBJ2-3
TGCAGCGTTGAAGGGTCAGATACGCAGTATTTT
CSVEGSDTQYF
>TRBV24-1|NA|many|TRBJ2-1
TGTGCCACCAGTGATTTCCCTGACAGAACCCGGGGGTCCTACAATGAGCAGTTCTTC
CATSDFPDRTRGSYNEQFF
>TRBV20-1|NA|NA|TRBJ1-1
TGCAGTGTCCCGCGGGGGGCCATGAACACTGAGGCTTTCTTT
CSVPRGAMNTEAFF
>TRBV11-2|NA|few|TRBJ2-5
TGTGCCAGCAGCCCCCCCGATTTCCAAGAGACCCAGTACTTC
CASSPPDFQETQYF
>TRBV5-1|NA|few|TRBJ1-1
TGCGCCAGCAGCTTGGTGGAAAGAGGGAACACTGAAGCTTTCTTT
CASSLVERGNTEAFF
>TRBV27|TRBD1|NA|TRBJ1-1
TGTGCCAGCAGTTCGCGCAGGGGGGAAGCTTTCTTT
CASSSRRGEAFF
>TRBV2|TRBD2|few|TRBJ2-1
TGTGCCAGCAGAATAGCGGGGGCCTACAATGAGCAGTTCTTC
CASRIAGAYNEQFF
>TRBV7-2|NA|NA|TRBJ2-7
TGTGCCAGCAGCTTAGTTACAACTACCTACGAGCAGTACTTC
CASSLVTTTYEQYF
>TRBV5-5|NA|NA|TRBJ2-5
TGTGCCAGCAGCTTGGAGGGTAGGGGACAAGAGACCCAGTACTTC
CASSLEGRGQETQYF
>TRBV27|TRBD1|few|TRBJ1-4
TGTGCCAGCAGACACAGGGGTTCAACTAATGAAAAACTGTTTTTT
CASRHRGSTNEKLFF
>TRBV7-8|NA|NA|TRBJ1-1
TGTGCCAGCAGCTCAGGGTCCACCGAAGCTTTCTTT
CASSSGSTEAFF
>TRBV5-6|NA|few|TRBJ2-5
TGTGCCAGCAGCGAAACCTGGGGAAGCCAAGAGACCCAGTACTTC
CASSETWGSQETQYF
>TRBV5-6|TRBD1|many|TRBJ2-7
TGTGCCAGCAGCTTAACCGGGACAGGGGGAATCGACGAGCAGTACTTC
CASSLTGTGGIDEQYF
>TRBV12-3/TRBV12-4|TRBD1|few|TRBJ1-4
TGTGCCAGCAGTGTGGGACAGAATGAAAAACTGCTTTTT
CASSVGQNEKLLF
>TRBV27|NA|few|TRBJ2-1
TGTGCCACCCTGGACTGGCATCTGGATGAGCAGTTCTTC
CATLDWHLDEQFF
>TRBV7-9|TRBD1|few|TRBJ1-3
TGTGCCAGCAGCTTCAGCGGGACAGGGCGGAACACCATATATTTT
CASSFSGTGRNTIYF
>TRBV20-1|TRBD2|NA|TRBJ2-3
TGCAGTGCTAGAGATGGACGCGGGAGAACAGATACGCAGTATTTT
CSARDGRGRTDTQYF
>TRBV20-1|TRBD2|few|TRBJ2-1
TGCAGTGCTAGAGATCTGAGAAGCGGGAGCGGGGATGAGCAGTTCTTC
CSARDLRSGSGDEQFF
>TRBV3-1|NA|few|TRBJ1-1
TGTGCCAGCAGCGTACGGACTGGGAAGGCTGAAGCTTTCTTT
CASSVRTGKAEAFF
>TRBV5-5|TRBD1|few|TRBJ1-5
TGTGCCAGCAGCTTGGGGGCAGGGGGTAAGGGGGCCCAATATAGCAATCAGCCCCAGCATTTT
CASSLGAGGKGAQYSNQPQHF
>TRBV10-3|TRBD2|NA|TRBJ2-5
TGTGCCATCAGTGATGGGACTAGCGGGGGGTTACAAGAGACCCAGTACTTC
CAISDGTSGGLQETQYF
>TRBV6-1|NA|few|TRBJ2-5
TGTGCCAGCAGTGAATTAAAGGGCACCTTGTATTTGGGGGAGACCCAGTACTTC
CASSELKGTLYLGETQYF